This TCR beta chain was identified in a study of T cell repertoires in cytomegalovirus infection. Study-wide context: Shared public TCR beta signatures pointed to both CMV infection and a matching HLA type.

In this sample, this clonotype turned up a few times. The target antigen is unknown. Study results and limitations: There were HLA-C-restricted CMV-specific TCR beta clonotypes dominating the ex vivo response. Accumulated public TCR beta family frequency recognized individuals carrying CMV together with the relevant HLA.

The CDR3 runs to 15 residues. Trimming stripped 4 bases from V and 3 bases from J, with 16 bases between. Germline lookup yields CDR1 SEHNR and CDR2 FQNEAQ (reference sequence). Via MiXCR, TCRdb re-called the reads, giving one row per CDR3 protein. The sample contains fewer than 850,000 distinct CDR3 sequences, roughly 29% of which appear only once. This chain connects TRBV7-9 to TRBJ2-7, with D possibly TRBD1 on 5 matching bases. Sequenced material: cultured CD8+ T cells from PBMCs, taken from culture after CMV antigen stimulation. This clonotype was obtained from a human donor in good health (CMV status not recorded). Some clones in this sample may be carry-over from other donors' samples. CDR3 bases: TGTGCCAGCAGCTCGACCGACAGTTTGCACTACGAGCAGTACTTC. Amino acid sequence: CASSSTDSLHYEQYF.